The present T cell receptor (beta chain) was sequenced within a study of cytomegalovirus exposure and HLA in healthy donors. Study-wide results and limits: Researchers reported that a few CMV-associated chains were confirmed in vitro as CMV antigen-specific.

The donors were members of the validation cohort comprising some 120 subjects, separate from the roughly 650-subject first cohort. As regards this clone: Its target is unknown.

Method: immunoSEQ multiplex PCR; TCRdb's copy keeps in-frame clones and lacks some. The sample comprises fewer than 80,000 clones, nearly 96% of which are singletons, and 4.5% rests with the top ten. The germline V gene encodes CDR1 MGHRA and CDR2 YSYEKL. CDR3 length: 18 amino acids. The J segment lost 5 bases and the V segment lost 1 base, leaving 14 bases of the junction unmatched. Sequencing was carried out using PBMCs. The chain employs TRBV4-1 and TRBJ2-5, with 9 bases that match TRBD2. This sequence was found in a woman in her late teens or twenties in good health and CMV-seropositive. In nucleotides, the CDR3 is TGCGCCAGCAGCCAAGGAAGTATTAGCGGGAGAATATGGGAGACCCAGTACTTC. It yields the protein CASSQGSISGRIWETQYF.